What follows are 10 T cell receptor beta chains derived from one specimen sequenced in a study of identical twins. One entry per CDR3 protein, called by TCRdb with MiXCR from the 5' RACE reads. The profile covers 300,000 to 350,000 distinct CDR3 sequences, with approximately 13% appearing a single time and roughly 7% taken by the ten largest. In addition, the sample was reused for a study of yellow fever vaccine responses in identical twins.

What was sequenced was CD8+ T cells sorted from blood. The receptors were gathered from a woman younger than 35 in good health.

The rearrangement links TRBV7-9 to TRBJ2-1; 8 bases fit TRBD2. The germline V gene encodes CDR1 SEHNR and CDR2 FQNEAQ (reference sequence). Unmatched junction bases numbered 7, after V lost 3 bases and J lost 3 bases. The CDR3 is 16 residues long. Written as DNA, the CDR3 is TGTGCCAGCAGCTTGGAAACTAGCGGAATCTACAATGAGCAGTTCTTC. It is translated as CASSLETSGIYNEQFF.

This clonotype showed up just a few times. V and J are TRBV7-9 and TRBJ2-2; 9 bases match TRBD2. The CDR3 spans 15 residues. In germline, CDR1 is SEHNR, CDR2 FQNEAQ (reference sequence). The V gene end was trimmed by 4 bases and the J gene end by 4 bases; junction bases not matched to a gene: 4. The CDR3 spells CASSSLAGATGELFF. DNA of the CDR3: TGTGCCAGCAGCTCCTTAGCGGGAGCCACCGGGGAGCTGTTTTTT.

This clonotype was detected only a few times. This chain links TRBV6-2 or TRBV6-3 with TRBJ2-7, with TRBD1 as a possible D gene (6 bases). V dropped 2 bases and J dropped 3 bases, with 11 bases sitting between them. The CDR3 spans 14 residues. Germline V gene lookup returns CDR1 MNHEY and CDR2 SVGEGT. The DNA of the CDR3 is TGTGCCAGCAGTTACGGCTCAGGGGACTACGAGCAGTACTTC. Its translation: CASSYGSGDYEQYF.

This chain joins TRBV6-1 and TRBJ2-2; 9 positions agree with TRBD1. CDR1 and CDR2 from the germline V gene are MNHNS and SASEGT. V shed 3 bases and J 5 bases; nucleotides not matched to a gene: 10. This CDR3 comprises 17 residues. This CDR3 reads CASSDLVGQGFTGELFF. CDR3 DNA: TGTGCCAGCAGTGACCTCGTCGGACAGGGGTTTACCGGGGAGCTGTTTTTT.

The rearrangement links TRBV3-1 to TRBJ2-7, with D unclear. V lost 1 base, J lost 3 bases, and 7 bases lay in between. Germline V lookup: CDR1 LGHDT, CDR2 YNNKEL (reference sequence). The CDR3 totals 13 residues. CDR3 coding DNA: TGTGCCAGCAGCCAAGGACAACTCTACGAGCAGTACTTC. This translates into CASSQGQLYEQYF.

This clonotype showed up many times. The chain carries TRBV7-9 and TRBJ2-7; no clear D gene. Germline loops: CDR1 SEHNR, CDR2 FQNEAQ (reference sequence). The CDR3 totals 12 residues. Trimming pared 2 bases from V and 4 bases from J, leaving 6 bases between. The CDR3 DNA reads TGTGCCAGCAGCTTATTCGGGTACGAGCAGTACGTC. As protein: CASSLFGYEQYV.

This clonotype was counted between two and nine times. The rearrangement links TRBV12-3 or TRBV12-4 to TRBJ1-2, with TRBD1 as a possible D gene (6 bases). The CDR3 loop spans 16 amino acids. The V and J ends lost 3 bases and 6 bases respectively, with 20 bases between them. The CDR3 DNA is TGTGCCAGCAGTTTCGTGGGAGACGGCAGGGGTGATGGCTACACCTTC. This codes for CASSFVGDGRGDGYTF.

At least ten counts were recorded for this clonotype. The chain links TRBV29-1 to TRBJ2-1; possibly TRBD1 for D (6 bases). CDR3 length equals 20 residues. Trimming pared 0 bases from V and 0 bases from J, leaving 24 bases between. Germline assignment: CDR1 SQVTM and CDR2 ANQGSEA. CDR3 loop: CSVEDRGRGPTLSSYNEQFF. The CDR3 DNA is TGCAGCGTTGAAGATCGCGGCAGGGGCCCTACATTGAGCTCCTACAATGAGCAGTTCTTC.

The chain joins TRBV20-1 to TRBJ2-1; no clear D gene. The CDR3 spans 15 residues. The germline gives CDR1 DFQATT, CDR2 SNEGSKA (reference sequence). V was clipped by 0 bases and J by 3 bases, with 12 bases between them. CDR3 DNA sequence: TGCAGTGCTAGAGATCGTGGTAGTTACTACAATGAGCAGTTCTTC. Its protein is CSARDRGSYYNEQFF.

The chain is built from TRBV11-2 and TRBJ2-7, with D possibly matching TRBD2 (6 bases). Germline assignment: CDR1 SGHAT and CDR2 FQNNGV. The CDR3 has 15 residues. Trimming removed 5 bases at V and 3 bases at J, with 17 bases between. The CDR3 nucleotides are TGTGCCAGCAGCCCCGGTGGGAGGTACCTCTACGAGCAGTACTTC. Its protein product is CASSPGGRYLYEQYF.